This is a list of T cell receptor beta chains from one sample in a study of CD8 T cells in ankylosing spondylitis. TCRdb re-called the 5' RACE reads with MiXCR, one entry per CDR3 protein. The data hold 25,000 to 35,000 distinct CDR3 sequences, with 30% observed a single time. What was sequenced was synovial fluid, either unsorted or a sorted T cell fraction (not recorded which). The receptors here all came from a male donor with ankylosing spondylitis. Each CDR3 is given with its conserved first and last residue. D genes are given only for firm matches. Clone size, where shown, is once, few, many, or a class for clones that have expanded.

clone_size j_call v_call d_call cdr3_aa cdr3_nt
few TRBJ2-1 TRBV27 - CASNLGEGEFF TGTGCCAGCAACTTAGGGGAGGGGGAGTTCTTC
- TRBJ1-2 TRBV29-1 - CSARQSSNYGYTF TGCAGCGCTCGACAGAGTTCTAACTATGGCTACACCTTC
- TRBJ1-4 TRBV5-6 - CASSLTPEGGNEKLFF TGTGCCAGCAGCTTGACTCCAGAGGGAGGTAATGAAAAACTGTTTTTT
- TRBJ2-4 TRBV12-3/TRBV12-4 - CATTPLRMGIQYF TGTGCCACCACCCCCCTTCGGATGGGCATTCAGTACTTC
- TRBJ2-5 TRBV15 TRBD1 CATSGYLDRALRETQYF TGTGCCACCAGCGGATACCTGGACAGGGCCCTCAGAGAGACCCAGTACTTC
many TRBJ2-1 TRBV6-1 TRBD2 CASSERTSGINEQFF TGTGCCAGCAGTGAGCGGACTAGCGGGATCAATGAGCAGTTCTTC
- TRBJ1-1 TRBV28 - CASSRPTQGMNTEAFF TGTGCCAGCAGTCGGCCCACACAGGGAATGAACACTGAAGCTTTCTTT
- TRBJ1-6 TRBV6-1 - CASSEVEGSLSSPLHF TGTGCCAGCAGTGAAGTCGAAGGTTCCTTGAGCTCACCCCTCCACTTT
- TRBJ1-6 TRBV6-5 - CASSWGRSLHF TGTGCCAGCAGCTGGGGCCGGTCCCTCCACTTT
few TRBJ2-1 TRBV11-2 TRBD2 CASSLVNRLAGPYNEQFF TGTGCCAGCAGCTTAGTTAACCGACTAGCGGGTCCTTACAATGAGCAGTTCTTC
- TRBJ2-3 TRBV2 - CASSYFFGTDTQYF TGTGCCAGCAGCTACTTTTTCGGCACAGATACGCAGTATTTT
- TRBJ2-1 TRBV20-1 - CSARDRMRAFGGNEQFF TGCAGTGCTAGAGATCGGATGAGGGCCTTTGGAGGCAATGAGCAGTTCTTC
- TRBJ2-7 TRBV2 TRBD1 CASSSRDRNYEQYF TGTGCCAGCAGTTCCCGGGACAGGAACTACGAGCAGTACTTC
- TRBJ1-1 TRBV9 - CASSYEDSMNTEAFF TGTGCCAGCAGCTACGAGGACAGCATGAACACTGAAGCTTTCTTT
few TRBJ1-1 TRBV16 TRBD1 CASSQSTGGTEAFF TGTGCCAGCAGCCAATCGACAGGGGGCACTGAAGCTTTCTTT
many TRBJ2-3 TRBV3-1 TRBD2 CASSPAGGGTDTQYF TGTGCCAGCAGCCCAGCGGGAGGAGGCACAGATACGCAGTATTTT
few TRBJ1-2 TRBV7-9 - CASSLGDSYGYTF TGTGCCAGCAGCTTAGGAGATTCCTATGGCTACACCTTC
few TRBJ2-3 TRBV5-1 - CASSFVSSGPGTDTQYF TGCGCCAGCAGCTTTGTTTCCAGCGGGCCGGGGACAGATACGCAGTATTTT
few TRBJ1-1 TRBV10-2 - CASSEFAADAFF TGCGCCAGCAGTGAGTTTGCAGCCGACGCTTTCTTT
- TRBJ2-1 TRBV18 - CASSPPGDEQFF TGTGCCAGCTCACCACCGGGGGATGAGCAGTTCTTC
- TRBJ1-1 TRBV27 - CASSMEFGTEAFF TGTGCCAGCAGCATGGAATTCGGTACTGAAGCTTTCTTT
many TRBJ2-3 TRBV29-1 TRBD2 CSVEDTSGRALFADTQYF TGCAGCGTTGAAGACACTAGCGGGAGGGCCCTTTTCGCAGATACGCAGTATTTT
many TRBJ2-7 TRBV7-9 - CASVGGSYEQYF TGTGCCAGCGTGGGGGGCTCCTACGAGCAGTACTTC
- TRBJ1-5 TRBV6-1 TRBD1 CASRGQGAWQPQHF TGTGCCAGCAGGGGACAGGGGGCTTGGCAGCCCCAGCATTTT
many TRBJ1-4 TRBV4-1 - CASSQGRGGGFKLFF TGCGCCAGCAGCCAAGGCCGGGGGGGTGGCTTTAAACTGTTTTTT
- TRBJ2-3 TRBV3-1 TRBD1 CASSQGTGHTDTQYF TGTGCCAGCAGCCAAGGGACAGGGCACACAGATACGCAGTATTTT